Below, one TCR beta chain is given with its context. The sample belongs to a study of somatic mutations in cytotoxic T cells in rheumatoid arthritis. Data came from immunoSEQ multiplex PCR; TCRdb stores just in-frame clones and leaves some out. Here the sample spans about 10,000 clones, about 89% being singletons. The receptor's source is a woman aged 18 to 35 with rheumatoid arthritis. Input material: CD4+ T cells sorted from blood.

CDR3 sequence (DNA): TGCGCCAGCAGCTTGGCGGGGGGTCTCTCTGGAAACACCATATATTTT. Translated: CASSLAGGLSGNTIYF. This sequence joins TRBV5-1 and TRBJ1-3; tentative D call: TRBD1 (5 bases). Per germline, CDR1 SGHRS and CDR2 YFSETQ. The V end was cut by 0 bases, the J end by 0 bases, with 10 bases between. The CDR3 contains 16 residues.